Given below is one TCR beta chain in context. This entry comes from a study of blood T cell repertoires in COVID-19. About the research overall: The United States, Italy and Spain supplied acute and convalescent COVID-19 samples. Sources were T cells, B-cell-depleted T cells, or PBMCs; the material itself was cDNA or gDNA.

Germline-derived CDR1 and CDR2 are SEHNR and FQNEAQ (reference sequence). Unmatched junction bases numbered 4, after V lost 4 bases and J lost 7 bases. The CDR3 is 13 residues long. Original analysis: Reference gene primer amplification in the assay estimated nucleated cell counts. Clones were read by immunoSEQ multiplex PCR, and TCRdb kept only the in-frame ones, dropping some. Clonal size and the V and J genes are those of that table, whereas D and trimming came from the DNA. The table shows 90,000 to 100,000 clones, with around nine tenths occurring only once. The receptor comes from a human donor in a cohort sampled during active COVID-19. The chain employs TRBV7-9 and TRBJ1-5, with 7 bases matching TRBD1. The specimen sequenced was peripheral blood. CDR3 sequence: CASSSTGVQPQHF. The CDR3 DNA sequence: TGTGCCAGCAGCTCTACAGGGGTGCAGCCCCAGCATTTT.